This T cell receptor beta chain was identified during a study of blood T cell repertoires in COVID-19. The data were produced by immunoSEQ multiplex PCR, yet TCRdb's version contains in-frame clones alone and is incomplete. The sample records 50,000 to 70,000 clones, 91% being singletons. This CDR3 spans 14 amino acids. Trimming cost V 4 bases and J 3 bases; bases outside gene matches: 5. The V gene's germline CDR1 is SGDLS and CDR2 YYNGEE. The clonotype comes from a man aged 55 to 70 with acute or convalescent COVID-19. This rearrangement joins TRBV9 to TRBJ2-7; TRBD1 matches at 9 bases. Sample: peripheral blood. Written as DNA, the CDR3 is TGTGCCAGCAGCCCGATGGGACAGGGCTACGAGCAGTACTTC. Translated: CASSPMGQGYEQYF.